The 5 T cell receptor beta chains in this list originate from one sample, sequenced in a study of blood T cells in healthy people across ages. Combining a sample-barcoded 5' primer with a J-beta primer mix, a second PCR ran for 7 to 11 cycles. TCRdb recomputed calls from the 5' RACE reads with MiXCR, one row per CDR3 protein. The sample yields about 580,000 distinct CDR3 sequences, 47% seen once. Sequences were obtained from blood. Receptors originate from a man at least 80 years old in good health.

This clonotype turned up a few times. V and J are TRBV5-5 and TRBJ2-3, with D tentatively TRBD1 (6 bases). V was pared by 0 bases and J by 2 bases, with 10 bases between. The CDR3 is made up of 15 amino acids. CDR1 is SGHKS, CDR2 YYEKEE, per germline (reference sequence). This CDR3 reads CASSLGRTATDTQYF. In DNA form, the CDR3 reads TGTGCCAGCAGCTTGGGGAGGACAGCCACAGATACGCAGTATTTT.

The table lists this clonotype with many counts. The chain has TRBV6-5 and TRBJ2-7, with TRBD2 matching over 8 bases. V lost 5 bases to trimming and J lost 0 bases; unmatched junction nucleotides: 6. The CDR3 runs to 15 residues. Looked up from germline, CDR1 is MNHEY and CDR2 is SVGAGI. In DNA form, the CDR3 reads TGTGCCAGCAGTACTAGACTAGCGAACTCCTACGAGCAGTACTTC. Amino acid sequence: CASSTRLANSYEQYF.

This clonotype was seen more than once but under ten times. The genes are TRBV7-2 and TRBJ1-5, with a tentative D call TRBD1 (5 bases). V was cut by 5 bases and J by 0 bases, with 14 bases left in between. The CDR3 has 16 amino acids. The germline gives CDR1 SGHTA, CDR2 FQGNSA. CDR3 in DNA: TGTGCCAGCAGCAGTGGCGGGGGACTTAGCAATCAGCCCCAGCATTTT. Its translation: CASSSGGGLSNQPQHF.

This clonotype occurred once. The genes are TRBV20-1 and TRBJ2-7; possible D gene TRBD1, 6 bases. CDR3 length: 14 amino acids. V was clipped by 2 bases and J by 0 bases, with 11 bases between them. CDR1 and CDR2 (germline): DFQATT, SNEGSKA (reference sequence). The CDR3 nucleotides read TGCAGTGCTAGACTGCAGGGGAACTCCTACGAGCAGTACTTC. Amino acids: CSARLQGNSYEQYF.

This chain uses TRBV5-1 with TRBJ2-3; D unresolved. V was shortened by 6 bases and J by 2 bases, with 16 bases between the two germline ends. There are 15 residues in the CDR3. Germline assignment: CDR1 SGHRS and CDR2 YFSETQ. CDR3 loop: CASTFSGGTTDTQYF. CDR3 coding DNA: TGCGCCAGCACCTTTTCCGGCGGAACCACAGATACGCAGTATTTT.